In this sample, the clone carrying this TCR beta chain turned up many times. TCRdb analysed the RACE reads with MiXCR anew, one entry per CDR3 protein. The data show about 260,000 distinct CDR3 sequences, approximately 8.6% seen once. This record belongs to a study of human T cells and chemical hapten exposure. Study information: The variation in per-sample TCR yields arose mainly from small differences in pooled library volumes.

Time point reported: pre-sensitization, week 0. Noted treatment: therapeutic diphenylcyclopropenone sensitization with weekly scalp DPC. The CDR3 spans 11 residues. CDR1 is LGHNA, CDR2 YNFKEQ, per germline. The V end was cut by 4 bases, the J end by 5 bases, with 3 bases between. Specimen: whole blood, collected in connection with sensitization to the hapten diphenylcyclopropenone (DPC). This chain joins TRBV4-2 and TRBJ2-1; D is undetermined. The receptor's source is a woman in her thirties or forties with alopecia areata. Some clones in this sample may be carry-over from other donors' samples. The CDR3 DNA sequence: TGTGCCAGCAGCCTAGACAATGAGCAGTTCTTC. Its translation is CASSLDNEQFF.